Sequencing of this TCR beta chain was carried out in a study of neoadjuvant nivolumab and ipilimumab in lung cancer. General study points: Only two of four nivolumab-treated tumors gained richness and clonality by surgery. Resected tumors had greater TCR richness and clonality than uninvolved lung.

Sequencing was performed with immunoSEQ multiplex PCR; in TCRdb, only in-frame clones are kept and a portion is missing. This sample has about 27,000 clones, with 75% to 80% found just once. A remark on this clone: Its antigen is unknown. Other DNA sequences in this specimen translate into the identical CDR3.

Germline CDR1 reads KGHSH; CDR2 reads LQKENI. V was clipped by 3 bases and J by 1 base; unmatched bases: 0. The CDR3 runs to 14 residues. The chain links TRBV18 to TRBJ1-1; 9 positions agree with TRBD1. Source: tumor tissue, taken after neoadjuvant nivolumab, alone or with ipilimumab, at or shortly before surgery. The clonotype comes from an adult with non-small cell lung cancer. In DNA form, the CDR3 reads TGTGCCAGCTCACCGGGACAGGGGAACACTGAAGCTTTCTTT. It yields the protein CASSPGQGNTEAFF. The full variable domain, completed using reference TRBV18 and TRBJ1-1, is NAGVMQNPRHLVRRRGQEARLRCSPMKGHSHVYWYRQLPEEGLKFMVYLQKENIIDESGMPKERFSAEFPKEGPSILRIQQVVRGDSAAYFCASSPGQGNTEAFFGQGTRLTVV.